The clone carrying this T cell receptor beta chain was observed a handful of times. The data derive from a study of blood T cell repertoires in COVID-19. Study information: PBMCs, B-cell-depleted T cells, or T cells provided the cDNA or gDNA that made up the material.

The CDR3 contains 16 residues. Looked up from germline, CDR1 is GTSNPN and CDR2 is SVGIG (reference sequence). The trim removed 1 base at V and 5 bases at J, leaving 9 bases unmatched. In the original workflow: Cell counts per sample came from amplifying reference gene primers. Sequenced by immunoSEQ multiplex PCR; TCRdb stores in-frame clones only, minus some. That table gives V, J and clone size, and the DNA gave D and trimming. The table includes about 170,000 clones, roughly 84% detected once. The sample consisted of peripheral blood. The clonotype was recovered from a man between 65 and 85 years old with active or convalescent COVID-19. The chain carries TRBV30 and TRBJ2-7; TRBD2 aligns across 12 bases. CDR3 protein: CAWSGGLAGSLDEQYF. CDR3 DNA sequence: TGTGCCTGGAGTGGAGGACTAGCGGGGAGCCTGGACGAGCAGTACTTC.